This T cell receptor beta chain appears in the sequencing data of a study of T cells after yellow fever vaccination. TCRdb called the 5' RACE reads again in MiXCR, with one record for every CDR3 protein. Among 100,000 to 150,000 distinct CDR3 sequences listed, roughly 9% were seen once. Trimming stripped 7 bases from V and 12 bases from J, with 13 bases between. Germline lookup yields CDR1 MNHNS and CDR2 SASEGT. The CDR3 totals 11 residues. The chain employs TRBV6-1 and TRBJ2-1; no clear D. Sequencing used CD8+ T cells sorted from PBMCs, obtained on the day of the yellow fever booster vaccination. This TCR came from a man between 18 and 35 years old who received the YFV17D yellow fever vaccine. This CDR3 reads CASNLENLQFF. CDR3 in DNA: TGTGCCAGCAATCTAGAGAACTTGCAGTTCTTC.